One and the same sample provided the 17 T cell receptor beta chains below, sequenced in a study of identical twins. TCRdb re-called the 5' RACE reads through MiXCR, storing one row per CDR3 protein. The sample shows 1.5 million or so distinct CDR3 sequences, under 35% of them seen only once. The sequencing input was cord blood. The origin of the receptors is a newborn girl in good health.

Notes on this clonotype: One end of the junction is discordant with germline, which a read error may explain. This chain connects TRBV10-3 to TRBJ2-3, with 10 bases aligning to TRBD2. CDR1 and CDR2 (germline): ENHRY, SYGVKD. The CDR3 runs 14 residues. The CDR3, as DNA: TGTGCCATCAGGTCTAGCGGGGGCACAGATACGCGGTATTTT. Protein: CAIRSSGGTDTRYF.

The gene calls are TRBV5-1 and TRBJ2-3; D gene uncertain. This CDR3 has 14 amino acids. The germline V gene encodes CDR1 SGHRS and CDR2 YFSETQ. V dropped 0 bases and J dropped 2 bases, with 7 bases sitting between them. CDR3 in amino acids: CASSLAAYTDTQYF. The CDR3 region has the DNA TGCGCCAGCAGCTTGGCGGCCTACACAGATACGCAGTATTTT.

There are a few counts of this clonotype. V usage is TRBV4-2 and J usage is TRBJ2-3, with D possibly being TRBD2 (5 bases). The CDR3 contains 16 residues. The germline V gene has CDR1 LGHNA and CDR2 YNFKEQ. V lost 0 bases and J lost 2, with 12 bases in between. This CDR3 is CASSQETGYYTDTQYF. The CDR3 DNA reads TGTGCCAGCAGCCAAGAGACGGGATACTACACAGATACGCAGTATTTT.

This chain connects TRBV5-1 to TRBJ1-4; D is perhaps TRBD1 (6 bases). Looked up from germline, CDR1 is SGHRS and CDR2 is YFSETQ. The CDR3 is made up of 16 amino acids. Trimming left V 3 bases short and J 2 bases short, with 14 bases between. The CDR3 is CASSWGALRTNEKLFF. The CDR3 DNA sequence: TGCGCCAGCAGCTGGGGGGCCCTGCGGACTAATGAAAAACTGTTTTTT. Drawing the rest from reference TRBV5-1 and TRBJ1-4, the complete variable domain is KAGVTQTPRYLIKTRGQQVTLSCSPISGHRSVSWYQQTPGQGLQFLFEYFSETQRNKGNFPGRFSGRQFSNSRSEMNVSTLELGDSALYLCASSWGALRTNEKLFFGSGTQLSVL.

The rearrangement joins TRBV7-2 to TRBJ1-6; D is unclear. The CDR3 is 15 residues long. Germline V CDR1 and CDR2: SGHTA, FQGNSA. V was trimmed by 1 base and J by 7 bases, leaving 11 bases between them. The CDR3 DNA reads as TGTGCCAGCAGCTTAGAGGGCAGCTCGAATTCACCCCTCCACTTT. This codes for CASSLEGSSNSPLHF.

This clonotype has just one count. V and J are TRBV21-1 and TRBJ2-1; the listed D gene, TRBD2, was not tested against the DNA. TRBV21-1 has pseudogene status. The CDR3 loop spans 17 amino acids. The DNA of the CDR3 is TGTGCCAGCAGCAAAGGCCCGACTAGCGGGAGGTACAATGAGCAGTTCTTC. Its translation: CASSKGPTSGRYNEQFF.

On this clonotype itself: Possible read error: a much larger clone is one base away. V usage is TRBV10-1 and J usage is TRBJ2-5, with unresolved D. The CDR3 runs to 14 residues. Germline CDR1 and CDR2: WNHNN and SYGVQD (reference sequence). Trimming took off 6 bases at V and 11 bases at J, with 22 bases between the two ends. The CDR3 sequence is CASRVSLVGNEQYF. The CDR3 DNA reads as TGCGCCAGCAGGGTCAGTCTAGTGGGCAATGAGCAGTACTTC.

This sequence joins TRBV27 and TRBJ2-3; 8 bases agree with TRBD2. This CDR3 region has 16 residues. Trimming at V came to 2 bases and at J to 4 bases, leaving 8 bases not matched to a gene. In germline, CDR1 is MNHEY, CDR2 SMNVEV (reference sequence). DNA for the CDR3: TGTGCCAGCAGTTTAGCGAGGCGGGGGGTTGCAGATACGCAGTATTTT. Its protein product is CASSLARRGVADTQYF.

This clonotype was detected a few times. The rearrangement links TRBV28 to TRBJ2-1; D is possibly TRBD2 (6 bases). Trimming left V 5 bases short and J 0 bases short, with 11 bases between. The germline CDR1 and CDR2 sequences are MDHEN and SYDVKM. The length of the CDR3 is 15 residues. CDR3 sequence: CASSRGTPSYNEQFF. The CDR3 DNA reads as TGTGCCAGCAGTCGGGGGACTCCCTCCTACAATGAGCAGTTCTTC.

The chain couples TRBV7-8 to TRBJ2-2, with 8 positions matching TRBD1. J lost 4 bases, V lost 2 bases, and 3 bases had no gene match. Germline CDR1 and CDR2: SGHVS and FQNEAQ. This CDR3 has 15 residues. CDR3 protein: CASSLFRGRTGELFF. In nucleotides, the CDR3 is TGTGCCAGCAGCTTATTCAGGGGGCGCACCGGGGAGCTGTTTTTT.

This rearrangement joins TRBV12-3 or TRBV12-4 to TRBJ1-1, with 7 bases lining up with TRBD1. This CDR3 has 16 amino acids. V was pared by 5 bases and J by 3 bases, with 12 bases of the junction left unmatched. The CDR3 reads CASSKTGAVGDTEAFF. CDR3 sequence (DNA): TGTGCCAGCAGTAAAACAGGGGCTGTGGGTGACACTGAAGCTTTCTTT.

For this clonotype: One end of the junction fails to match germline, which may point to a read error. This chain uses TRBV20-1 with TRBJ1-1; 10 positions match TRBD1. Looked up from germline, CDR1 is DFQATT and CDR2 is SNEGSKA (reference sequence). This CDR3 is built from 14 residues. CDR3 amino acids: CRLTGQGTNTEVFF. CDR3 nucleotides: TGCCGTTTGACGGGACAGGGGACGAACACTGAAGTTTTCTTT.

In its sample, this clonotype was seen a few times. This sequence joins TRBV12-3 or TRBV12-4 and TRBJ2-5, with no clear D. V was pared by 8 bases and J by 5 bases, with 9 bases between. The CDR3 has 11 residues. DNA for the CDR3: TGTGCCAGCGTTTCTGGTGAGACCCAGTACTTC. It is translated as CASVSGETQYF.

This clonotype was seen only a few times. This chain links TRBV5-1 with TRBJ2-3, with D possibly being TRBD1 (5 bases). The CDR3 loop spans 14 amino acids. CDR1 is SGHRS, CDR2 YFSETQ, per germline. Deletions cut 5 bases from V and 5 bases from J, with 15 bases between. The CDR3 loop is CASRGVSSGDTQYF. DNA for the CDR3: TGCGCCAGCAGAGGGGTCTCCTCCGGAGATACGCAGTATTTT.

This clonotype was seen once. This chain connects TRBV20-1 to TRBJ2-7; TRBD1 matches at 11 bases. The CDR3 covers 15 residues. The V gene's germline CDR1 is DFQATT and CDR2 SNEGSKA (reference sequence). V shed 4 bases and J 4 bases; nucleotides not matched to a gene: 9. The CDR3 DNA is TGCAGTGCTACCTGGACAGGGGGCGCGAAGTACGAGCAGTACTTC. Its translation: CSATWTGGAKYEQYF.

This clonotype was seen many times. The V gene is TRBV2, the J gene TRBJ2-7; 8 bases are a match to TRBD1. The CDR3 extends over 13 amino acids. Trimming cost V 8 bases and J 2 bases; bases outside gene matches: 5. Germline CDR1 is SNHLY and CDR2 is FYNNEI. CDR3 amino acids: CASGRQGTYEQYF. In DNA, the CDR3 is TGTGCCAGCGGAAGACAGGGGACCTACGAGCAGTACTTC.

This chain joins TRBV7-2 and TRBJ2-7; D unresolved. The CDR3 contains 13 residues. The ends were cut back, 2 bases at V and 1 base at J, with 6 bases in the middle. Germline V gives CDR1 SGHTA, CDR2 FQGNSA. CDR3 residues: CASSLFWSYEQYF. DNA of the CDR3: TGTGCCAGCAGCTTATTCTGGTCCTACGAGCAGTACTTC.